A selection of T cell receptor beta chains follows, all from one sample in a study of cytomegalovirus exposure and HLA in healthy donors. Libraries were prepared by immunoSEQ multiplex PCR; TCRdb keeps only in-frame clonotypes and omits some of them. The sample yields under 150,000 clones, 85% to 90% seen once. Sequences were obtained from PBMCs. Every receptor here comes from a woman in her late teens or twenties in good health and CMV-seropositive. Both conserved end residues are part of each CDR3. A D gene is named only where the DNA matches it firmly. Clone size is shown for a subset of rows, as once, few, many or a class of expanded clone.

D gene: .; clone size: .; J gene: TRBJ2-5; V gene: TRBV27; CDR3 protein: CASSFKWRDGQETQYF; CDR3 DNA: TGTGCCAGCAGTTTTAAGTGGCGGGACGGGCAAGAGACCCAGTACTTC
D gene: TRBD2; clone size: .; J gene: TRBJ2-7; V gene: TRBV5-4; CDR3 protein: CASLAGGQQYF; CDR3 DNA: TGTGCCAGTTTAGCGGGAGGACAGCAGTACTTC
D gene: TRBD1; clone size: .; J gene: TRBJ1-6; V gene: TRBV10-3; CDR3 protein: CAIRPQGAHSPLHF; CDR3 DNA: TGTGCCATCAGGCCACAGGGGGCACATTCACCCCTCCACTTT
D gene: TRBD1; clone size: .; J gene: TRBJ2-5; V gene: TRBV7-2; CDR3 protein: CASSQLQGKETQYF; CDR3 DNA: TGTGCCAGCAGCCAATTACAGGGGAAAGAGACCCAGTACTTC
D gene: .; clone size: .; J gene: TRBJ2-1; V gene: TRBV5-8; CDR3 protein: CASSGLEQFF; CDR3 DNA: TGTGCCAGCAGCGGACTCGAGCAGTTCTTC
D gene: .; clone size: .; J gene: TRBJ2-3; V gene: TRBV5-4; CDR3 protein: CASSLAADTQYF; CDR3 DNA: TGTGCCAGCAGCTTGGCCGCAGATACGCAGTATTTT
D gene: .; clone size: .; J gene: TRBJ2-7; V gene: TRBV30; CDR3 protein: CAWRLTGANYEQYF; CDR3 DNA: TGTGCCTGGAGGTTGACAGGCGCTAACTACGAGCAGTACTTC
D gene: TRBD1; clone size: .; J gene: TRBJ2-7; V gene: TRBV4-3; CDR3 protein: CASSQVWTGVYEQYF; CDR3 DNA: TGCGCCAGCAGCCAAGTATGGACAGGAGTCTACGAGCAGTACTTC
D gene: TRBD1; clone size: .; J gene: TRBJ1-5; V gene: TRBV30; CDR3 protein: CAWTTGTGGQPQHF; CDR3 DNA: TGTGCCTGGACTACCGGGACAGGGGGGCAGCCCCAGCATTTT
D gene: .; clone size: .; J gene: TRBJ1-5; V gene: TRBV6-4; CDR3 protein: CASSPEGNQPQHF; CDR3 DNA: TGTGCCAGCAGTCCGGAGGGCAATCAGCCCCAGCATTTT
D gene: .; clone size: .; J gene: TRBJ1-5; V gene: TRBV7-2; CDR3 protein: CASSLRGRQPQHF; CDR3 DNA: TGTGCCAGCAGCTTACGAGGGCGTCAGCCCCAGCATTTT
D gene: TRBD1; clone size: few; J gene: TRBJ1-2; V gene: TRBV14; CDR3 protein: CASSPQGDFRGYTF; CDR3 DNA: TGTGCCAGCAGCCCTCAGGGGGACTTCAGGGGCTACACCTTC
D gene: TRBD1; clone size: few; J gene: TRBJ1-3; V gene: TRBV2; CDR3 protein: CASRKTGGISGNTIYF; CDR3 DNA: TGTGCCAGCAGGAAGACAGGGGGCATCTCTGGAAACACCATATATTTT
D gene: TRBD1; clone size: .; J gene: TRBJ1-5; V gene: TRBV5-1; CDR3 protein: CASSSGTGQEQPQHF; CDR3 DNA: TGCGCCAGCAGCTCCGGGACAGGGCAGGAACAGCCCCAGCATTTT
D gene: TRBD1; clone size: .; J gene: TRBJ2-1; V gene: TRBV5-1; CDR3 protein: CASSSGQGGEQFF; CDR3 DNA: TGCGCCAGCAGCTCCGGACAGGGGGGTGAGCAGTTCTTC
D gene: .; clone size: .; J gene: TRBJ2-1; V gene: TRBV30; CDR3 protein: CAWSVTGHEQFF; CDR3 DNA: TGTGCCTGGAGTGTAACAGGGCATGAGCAGTTCTTC
D gene: TRBD1; clone size: .; J gene: TRBJ2-7; V gene: TRBV7-2; CDR3 protein: CASSSGQGQYF; CDR3 DNA: TGTGCCAGCAGCTCCGGACAGGGGCAGTACTTC
D gene: .; clone size: few; J gene: TRBJ1-2; V gene: TRBV27; CDR3 protein: CASSLVPGAIYGYTF; CDR3 DNA: TGTGCCAGCAGTTTAGTGCCAGGGGCCATCTATGGCTACACCTTC
D gene: .; clone size: few; J gene: TRBJ1-5; V gene: TRBV15; CDR3 protein: CATREDGYQPQHF; CDR3 DNA: TGTGCCACCAGGGAGGACGGTTATCAGCCCCAGCATTTT
D gene: .; clone size: few; J gene: TRBJ1-5; V gene: TRBV9; CDR3 protein: CASSVGEGGNQPQHF; CDR3 DNA: TGTGCCAGCAGCGTAGGGGAGGGAGGCAATCAGCCCCAGCATTTT
D gene: .; clone size: once; J gene: TRBJ1-4; V gene: TRBV6-1; CDR3 protein: CASSDQFGAKLFF; CDR3 DNA: TGTGCCAGCAGTGACCAGTTTGGGGCAAAACTGTTTTTT
D gene: .; clone size: .; J gene: TRBJ1-1; V gene: TRBV5-8; CDR3 protein: CASTRRSGLLNTEAFF; CDR3 DNA: TGTGCCAGCACTCGCCGGTCAGGGCTTTTAAACACTGAAGCTTTCTTT
D gene: .; clone size: .; J gene: TRBJ1-2; V gene: TRBV2; CDR3 protein: CASSESQDYGYTF; CDR3 DNA: TGTGCCAGCAGTGAGTCCCAGGACTATGGCTACACCTTC
D gene: TRBD2; clone size: .; J gene: TRBJ2-1; V gene: TRBV5-1; CDR3 protein: CASSLSSGTYNEQFF; CDR3 DNA: TGCGCCAGCAGCTTAAGTAGCGGGACCTACAATGAGCAGTTCTTC
D gene: TRBD1; clone size: .; J gene: TRBJ2-7; V gene: TRBV7-9; CDR3 protein: CASSLAGTGAYEQYF; CDR3 DNA: TGTGCCAGCAGCTTAGCCGGGACAGGGGCCTACGAGCAGTACTTC
D gene: .; clone size: .; J gene: TRBJ2-7; V gene: TRBV28; CDR3 protein: CASSSRFYEQYF; CDR3 DNA: TGTGCCAGCAGCTCTAGATTCTACGAGCAGTACTTC
D gene: TRBD1; clone size: .; J gene: TRBJ1-2; V gene: TRBV5-4; CDR3 protein: CASSGGQGSTNYGYTF; CDR3 DNA: TGTGCCAGCAGCGGGGGACAGGGCTCTACAAACTATGGCTACACCTTC
D gene: .; clone size: .; J gene: TRBJ2-3; V gene: TRBV7-2; CDR3 protein: CASSPHIGGASTDTQYF; CDR3 DNA: TGTGCCAGCAGCCCCCATATTGGGGGGGCCAGCACAGATACGCAGTATTTT
D gene: TRBD2; clone size: .; J gene: TRBJ2-5; V gene: TRBV4-2; CDR3 protein: CASSRSSGRLAGAIFQETQYF; CDR3 DNA: TGTGCCAGCAGCCGAAGTTCGGGCAGACTAGCGGGAGCAATTTTCCAAGAGACCCAGTACTTC
D gene: TRBD1; clone size: .; J gene: TRBJ1-6; V gene: TRBV18; CDR3 protein: CASSTGTAKNSPLHF; CDR3 DNA: TGTGCCAGCTCAACCGGGACAGCTAAAAATTCACCCCTCCACTTT
D gene: .; clone size: .; J gene: TRBJ1-1; V gene: TRBV11-3; CDR3 protein: CASSLGPGVGNGDTEAFF; CDR3 DNA: TGTGCCAGCAGCTTAGGTCCCGGGGTTGGCAATGGGGACACTGAAGCTTTCTTT
D gene: TRBD1; clone size: .; J gene: TRBJ1-5; V gene: TRBV5-8; CDR3 protein: CASSSGQGSNQPQHF; CDR3 DNA: TGTGCCAGCAGCTCCGGACAGGGAAGTAATCAGCCCCAGCATTTT
D gene: .; clone size: .; J gene: TRBJ1-1; V gene: TRBV18; CDR3 protein: CASSPQNTEAFF; CDR3 DNA: TGTGCCAGCTCACCTCAGAACACTGAAGCTTTCTTT
D gene: TRBD1; clone size: .; J gene: TRBJ1-5; V gene: TRBV10-3; CDR3 protein: CAISGDRAGNQPQHF; CDR3 DNA: TGTGCCATCAGTGGGGACAGGGCGGGGAATCAGCCCCAGCATTTT
D gene: .; clone size: .; J gene: TRBJ2-7; V gene: TRBV4-3; CDR3 protein: CASSQYGPSYEQYF; CDR3 DNA: TGCGCCAGCAGCCAATATGGGCCGTCCTACGAGCAGTACTTC
D gene: TRBD1; clone size: .; J gene: TRBJ2-7; V gene: TRBV7-7; CDR3 protein: CASSLTQGAGEQYF; CDR3 DNA: TGTGCTAGCAGCTTAACGCAGGGGGCTGGCGAGCAGTACTTC
D gene: .; clone size: once; J gene: TRBJ2-7; V gene: TRBV6-6; CDR3 protein: CASRTGNYEQYF; CDR3 DNA: TGTGCCAGCAGAACAGGGAACTACGAGCAGTACTTC
D gene: .; clone size: few; J gene: TRBJ2-2; V gene: TRBV4-2; CDR3 protein: CASSQERGGELFF; CDR3 DNA: TGTGCCAGCAGCCAAGAGCGGGGTGGGGAGCTGTTTTTT
D gene: TRBD1; clone size: .; J gene: TRBJ1-6; V gene: TRBV30; CDR3 protein: CAWRQGGFSINSPLHF; CDR3 DNA: TGTGCCTGGAGACAGGGGGGATTTTCTATTAATTCACCCCTCCACTTT
D gene: TRBD2; clone size: .; J gene: TRBJ2-7; V gene: TRBV28; CDR3 protein: CASSLTMGGSYEQYF; CDR3 DNA: TGTGCCAGCAGTTTAACGATGGGAGGGTCGTACGAGCAGTACTTC
D gene: .; clone size: .; J gene: TRBJ1-2; V gene: TRBV20-1; CDR3 protein: CSARGEGYTF; CDR3 DNA: TGCAGTGCGCGAGGTGAAGGCTACACCTTC
D gene: TRBD1; clone size: .; J gene: TRBJ2-1; V gene: TRBV29-1; CDR3 protein: CSGNNRGLNNEQFF; CDR3 DNA: TGCAGCGGGAATAACAGGGGGCTCAACAATGAGCAGTTCTTC
D gene: TRBD1; clone size: once; J gene: TRBJ2-5; V gene: TRBV9; CDR3 protein: CASSFAGGRETQYF; CDR3 DNA: TGTGCCAGCAGCTTCGCAGGGGGCCGGGAGACCCAGTACTTC
D gene: .; clone size: .; J gene: TRBJ1-1; V gene: TRBV27; CDR3 protein: CASSYTGLSAEAFF; CDR3 DNA: TGTGCCAGCAGCTATACAGGGTTGAGCGCTGAAGCTTTCTTT
D gene: .; clone size: .; J gene: TRBJ2-2; V gene: TRBV27; CDR3 protein: CASMWGRENTGELFF; CDR3 DNA: TGTGCCAGCATGTGGGGCAGGGAAAACACCGGGGAGCTGTTTTTT
D gene: .; clone size: .; J gene: TRBJ1-1; V gene: TRBV9; CDR3 protein: CASSTRGRNEAFF; CDR3 DNA: TGTGCCAGCAGCACCCGTGGCAGGAATGAAGCTTTCTTT
D gene: TRBD1; clone size: few; J gene: TRBJ1-2; V gene: TRBV25-1; CDR3 protein: CASSNSGGRGYTF; CDR3 DNA: TGTGCCAGCAGTAATTCAGGGGGACGAGGCTACACCTTC
D gene: TRBD1; clone size: few; J gene: TRBJ1-4; V gene: TRBV2; CDR3 protein: CASRDRASTNEKLFF; CDR3 DNA: TGTGCCAGCAGGGACAGGGCATCAACTAATGAAAAACTGTTTTTT
D gene: .; clone size: .; J gene: TRBJ1-1; V gene: TRBV6-1; CDR3 protein: CAILTGLNTEAFF; CDR3 DNA: TGTGCCATCCTAACAGGGTTGAACACTGAAGCTTTCTTT
D gene: .; clone size: .; J gene: TRBJ2-5; V gene: TRBV27; CDR3 protein: CASSSYRDTPETQYF; CDR3 DNA: TGTGCCAGCAGTTCATACCGGGACACCCCGGAGACCCAGTACTTC
D gene: .; clone size: .; J gene: TRBJ1-4; V gene: TRBV6-1; CDR3 protein: CASSGDPTGGSSPNEKLFF; CDR3 DNA: TGTGCCAGCAGTGGGGATCCGACAGGAGGCTCTTCTCCTAATGAAAAACTGTTTTTT
D gene: TRBD1; clone size: .; J gene: TRBJ2-2; V gene: TRBV7-2; CDR3 protein: CASSFRTGGTGELFF; CDR3 DNA: TGTGCCAGCAGCTTCCGGACAGGGGGCACCGGGGAGCTGTTTTTT
D gene: .; clone size: .; J gene: TRBJ2-2; V gene: TRBV5-1; CDR3 protein: CASSPRPDYANTGELFF; CDR3 DNA: TGCGCCAGCAGCCCGAGACCCGACTATGCGAACACCGGGGAGCTGTTTTTT